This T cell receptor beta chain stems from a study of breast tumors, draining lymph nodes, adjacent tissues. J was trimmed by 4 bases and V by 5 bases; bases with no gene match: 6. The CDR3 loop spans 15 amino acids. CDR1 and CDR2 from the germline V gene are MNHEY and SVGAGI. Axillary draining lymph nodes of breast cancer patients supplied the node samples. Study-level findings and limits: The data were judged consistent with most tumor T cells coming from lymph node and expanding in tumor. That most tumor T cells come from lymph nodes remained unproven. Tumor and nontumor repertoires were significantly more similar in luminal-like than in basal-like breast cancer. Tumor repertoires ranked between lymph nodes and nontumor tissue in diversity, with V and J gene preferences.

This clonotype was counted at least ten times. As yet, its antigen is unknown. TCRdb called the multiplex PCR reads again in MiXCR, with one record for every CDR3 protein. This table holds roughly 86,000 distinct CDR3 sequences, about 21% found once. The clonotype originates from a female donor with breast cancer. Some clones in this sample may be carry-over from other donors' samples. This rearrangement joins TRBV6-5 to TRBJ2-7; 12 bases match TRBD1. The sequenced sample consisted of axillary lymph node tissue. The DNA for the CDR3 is TGTGCCAGCAGTACCGGGACAGGGGGCTATTACGAGCAGTACTTC. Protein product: CASSTGTGGYYEQYF.